The 13 T cell receptor beta chains listed next were all sequenced from one sample in a study of T cell responses to AZD1222 COVID-19 vaccine. Sequencing used immunoSEQ multiplex PCR; TCRdb keeps in-frame clones, though not all of them. The table records 150,000 or so clones, approximately 90% of them present only once. Source: peripheral blood, taken 28 days after the second AZD1222 dose. These receptors originate from an adult who received the AZD1222 COVID-19 vaccine.

The rearrangement joins TRBV6-4 to TRBJ1-4; 8 bases align to TRBD1. This CDR3 has 16 amino acids. With V trimmed by 3 bases and J by 4 bases, 7 bases remained unmatched. Germline V gene lookup returns CDR1 MRHNA and CDR2 SNTAGT. The CDR3 DNA is TGTGCCAGCAGTGAGCCCAGGGGGCGCGATAATGAAAAACTGTTTTTT. Its protein is CASSEPRGRDNEKLFF.

The gene calls are TRBV11-2 and TRBJ1-2, with no clear D. This CDR3 spans 12 amino acids. Per the germline V gene, CDR1 is SGHAT and CDR2 is FQNNGV. Trimming removed 0 bases from V and 3 bases from J, with 2 bases in between. The CDR3 nucleotides read TGTGCCAGCAGCTTAGACCACTATGGCTACACCTTC. It yields the protein CASSLDHYGYTF.

This sequence joins TRBV5-1 and TRBJ2-3; 11 nucleotides match TRBD2. Per germline, CDR1 SGHRS and CDR2 YFSETQ. The CDR3 runs 12 residues. The V and J ends lost 6 bases and 14 bases, in that order; junction bases with no gene match: 8. The CDR3 coding sequence is TGCGCCAGCATCAGTAGCGGGAGGGCCCTGTATTTT. This sequence encodes CASISSGRALYF.

The V call is TRBV27, the J call TRBJ2-7, with 9 bases aligning to TRBD1. V dropped 5 bases and J dropped 5; count of bases not matched to a gene: 7. CDR1 and CDR2 (germline): MNHEY, SMNVEV (reference sequence). The CDR3 is 14 residues long. CDR3 DNA sequence: TGTGCCAGCAGTCAGGGACAGGGTCTCCACGAGCAGTACTTC. It yields the protein CASSQGQGLHEQYF.

This clone has a single count. The rearrangement links TRBV28 to TRBJ2-3, with 12 bases lining up with TRBD2. Looked up from germline, CDR1 is MDHEN and CDR2 is SYDVKM. V lost 8 bases to trimming and J lost 6 bases; unmatched junction nucleotides: 6. The CDR3 consists of 14 residues. The CDR3 protein is CASHGLAGTDTQYF. CDR3 sequence (DNA): TGTGCCAGCCACGGACTAGCGGGAACCGATACGCAGTATTTT.

The chain recombines TRBV7-9 with TRBJ2-2; maybe TRBD1 (5 bases). V lost 5 bases and J lost 4, with 20 bases in between. Germline CDR1 reads SEHNR; CDR2 reads FQNEAQ (reference sequence). The CDR3 contains 17 residues. CDR3 protein: CASSPTAARVGTGELFF. The CDR3 bases are TGTGCCAGCAGCCCAACGGCGGCCAGGGTTGGCACCGGGGAGCTGTTTTTT.

The chain uses TRBV3-1 (or the pseudogene TRBV3-2) and TRBJ2-1; D call uncertain. Germline loops: CDR1 LGHDT, CDR2 YNNKEL (reference sequence). V dropped 3 bases and J dropped 5 bases, with 11 bases sitting between them. The CDR3 spans 14 residues. CDR3 region: CASSHPRQDNEQFF. In nucleotides, the CDR3 is TGTGCCAGCAGCCACCCCCGGCAGGACAATGAGCAGTTCTTC.

The chain recombines TRBV11-3 with TRBJ2-2; no definite D call. CDR1 and CDR2 from the germline V gene are SGHNT and YENEEA. V gave up 4 bases and J gave up 5 bases, with 17 bases separating them. The CDR3 length is 16 residues. Written as DNA, the CDR3 is TGTGCCAGCAGCTCCCACTCCTCAGCAGGTACCGGGGAGCTGTTTTTT. Its translation is CASSSHSSAGTGELFF. Looking up the rest from reference TRBV11-3 and TRBJ2-2 gives the full variable domain: EAGVVQSPRYKIIEKKQPVAFWCNPISGHNTLYWYLQNLGQGPELLIRYENEEAVDDSQLPKDRFSAERLKGVDSTLKIQPAELGDSAVYLCASSSHSSAGTGELFFGEGSRLTVL.

The genes are TRBV2 and TRBJ2-7, with D perhaps matching TRBD2 (5 bases). The germline V gene encodes CDR1 SNHLY and CDR2 FYNNEI. The CDR3 runs to 14 residues. Trimming shortened V by 5 bases and J by 3 bases, and 14 bases separated the two germline ends. Here the CDR3 DNA reads TGTGCCAGCAGTCCCCCGGGGAACCTCTACGAGCAGTACTTC. Residues: CASSPPGNLYEQYF.

The genes are TRBV9 and TRBJ1-3, with TRBD1 as a possible D gene (5 bases). This CDR3 comprises 14 residues. V lost 3 bases and J lost 4, with 11 bases in between. Germline loops: CDR1 SGDLS, CDR2 YYNGEE. CDR3 DNA: TGTGCCAGCAGCGCCAGACAGAGGGGAAACACCATATATTTT. Translated, it gives CASSARQRGNTIYF. Full variable domain (remainder filled in from reference TRBV9 and TRBJ1-3): DSGVTQTPKHLITATGQRVTLRCSPRSGDLSVYWYQQSLDQGLQFLIQYYNGEERAKGNILERFSAQQFPDLHSELNLSSLELGDSALYFCASSARQRGNTIYFGEGSWLTVV.

The chain carries TRBV9 and TRBJ2-1; 11 bases agree with TRBD2. V was clipped by 4 bases and J by 5 bases; unmatched bases: 2. This CDR3 contains 14 residues. CDR1 SGDLS and CDR2 YYNGEE come from the germline V gene. CDR3 sequence reads: CASSLTSGDNEQFF. CDR3 nucleotide sequence: TGTGCCAGCAGCCTGACTAGCGGGGACAATGAGCAGTTCTTC. The full variable domain, rest sourced from reference TRBV9 and TRBJ2-1, is DSGVTQTPKHLITATGQRVTLRCSPRSGDLSVYWYQQSLDQGLQFLIQYYNGEERAKGNILERFSAQQFPDLHSELNLSSLELGDSALYFCASSLTSGDNEQFFGPGTRLTVL.

This chain uses TRBV3-1 (or the pseudogene TRBV3-2) with TRBJ1-2, with a tentative D call TRBD1 (6 bases). V lost 0 bases and J 6 bases, leaving 17 bases between the germline ends. Germline-derived CDR1 and CDR2 are LGHDT and YNNKEL (reference sequence). This CDR3 region has 16 residues. The CDR3 nucleotides read TGTGCCAGCAGCCAAGATCCGGGACAACCAAGGGATGGCTACACCTTC. Translation: CASSQDPGQPRDGYTF.

The chain has TRBV5-8 and TRBJ2-7, with 10 nucleotides matching TRBD1. The CDR3 is 16 residues long. Germline V CDR1 and CDR2: SGHTS, YDEGEE. The V segment lost 0 bases and the J segment 0 bases; nucleotides outside the gene matches: 3. The CDR3 spells CASSLVWTGGSYEQYF. The CDR3 DNA reads as TGTGCCAGCAGCTTGGTTTGGACAGGGGGCTCCTACGAGCAGTACTTC.